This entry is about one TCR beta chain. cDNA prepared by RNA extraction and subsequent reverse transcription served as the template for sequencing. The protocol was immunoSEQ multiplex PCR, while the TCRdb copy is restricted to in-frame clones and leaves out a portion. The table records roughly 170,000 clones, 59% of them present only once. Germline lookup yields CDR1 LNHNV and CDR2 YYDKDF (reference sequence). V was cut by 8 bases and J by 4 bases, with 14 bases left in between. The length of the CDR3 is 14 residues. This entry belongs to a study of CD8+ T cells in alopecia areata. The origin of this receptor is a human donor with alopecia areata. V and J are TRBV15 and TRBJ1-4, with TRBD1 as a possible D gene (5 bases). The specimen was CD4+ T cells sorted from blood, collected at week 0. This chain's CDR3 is CATSTGLLNEKLFF. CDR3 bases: TGTGCCACCTCCACAGGTTTACTTAATGAAAAACTGTTTTTT.